This entry lists 31 T cell receptor beta chains sequenced from one sample in a study of graft-versus-host responses after intestinal transplantation. Antigens for these TCRs are unknown. Some clones are missing from TCRdb's copy, which holds only in-frame ones; the method was immunoSEQ multiplex PCR. Of some 92,000 clones in the sample, around nine tenths were seen once. This sample comprised unstimulated CD4+ T cells sorted from spleen or lymph node cells, obtained before intestinal transplant. Receptors were obtained from a human donor who received an intestinal transplant.

This clone was counted once. The gene calls are TRBV29-1 and TRBJ2-1; no reliable D call. V dropped 0 bases and J dropped 7 bases, with 7 bases sitting between them. CDR1 and CDR2 (germline): SQVTM, ANQGSEA. This CDR3 has 12 residues. The DNA of the CDR3 is TGCAGCGTTGAAGATCGAGGAAATGAGCAGTTCTTC. Translated, it gives CSVEDRGNEQFF.

This clone was seen just once. The genes are TRBV10-2 and TRBJ1-1, with D maybe TRBD1 (5 bases). This CDR3 has 14 amino acids. The ends were cut back, 6 bases at V and 4 bases at J, with 15 bases in the middle. Germline V gene lookup returns CDR1 WSHSY and CDR2 SAAADI. The CDR3 DNA reads TGCGCCAGCAGGGACCAGGGACTCGGCACTGAAGCTTTCTTT. Amino acids: CASRDQGLGTEAFF.

This rearrangement joins TRBV12-1 to TRBJ2-1; the table's D call, TRBD2, was not checked against the DNA. TRBV12-1 is recorded as a pseudogene. The CDR3 has 15 residues. Here the CDR3 reads CASSFIEREGDEQFF. CDR3 DNA sequence: TGTGCCAGCAGCTTTATTGAGCGGGAGGGGGATGAGCAGTTCTTC.

V gene TRBV29-1 combines with J gene TRBJ1-2; 8 bases agree with TRBD1. The CDR3 consists of 15 residues. Germline V lookup: CDR1 SQVTM, CDR2 ANQGSEA. The V and J ends lost 1 base and 1 base, in that order; junction bases with no gene match: 5. CDR3 residues: CSVEGTGGINYGYTF. CDR3 nucleotides: TGCAGCGTTGAAGGTACAGGGGGAATTAACTATGGCTACACCTTC.

The rearrangement joins TRBV15 to TRBJ2-5; D unclear. Germline assignment: CDR1 LNHNV and CDR2 YYDKDF (reference sequence). The CDR3 consists of 13 residues. Trimming cost V 0 bases and J 5 bases, with 7 bases left between them. This CDR3 is CATSRDRRETQYF. The DNA for the CDR3 is TGTGCCACCAGCAGAGATCGTAGGGAGACCCAGTACTTC.

V gene TRBV19 combines with J gene TRBJ2-7, with TRBD1 identical over 7 bases. With V trimmed by 3 bases and J by 2 bases, 13 bases remained unmatched. There are 17 residues in the CDR3. Per the germline V gene, CDR1 is LNHDA and CDR2 is SQIVND (reference sequence). CDR3 sequence reads: CASSIGSPRQGPYEQYF. CDR3 in DNA: TGTGCCAGTAGTATCGGCTCCCCGAGACAGGGCCCCTACGAGCAGTACTTC.

This sequence joins TRBV5-1 and TRBJ2-3; 9 bases are a match to TRBD2. The trim removed 5 bases at V and 0 bases at J, leaving 10 bases unmatched. The germline V gene has CDR1 SGHRS and CDR2 YFSETQ. The CDR3 covers 17 residues. The CDR3 region has the DNA TGCGCCAGCAGACGGGGTAGCGGGAGATTTAGCACAGATACGCAGTATTTT. Protein sequence: CASRRGSGRFSTDTQYF.

This chain connects TRBV6-6 to TRBJ1-2, with 9 bases aligning to TRBD1. Trimming cost V 4 bases and J 1 base; bases outside gene matches: 4. The germline CDR1 and CDR2 sequences are MNHNY and SVGAGI (reference sequence). This CDR3 comprises 15 residues. The CDR3 loop reads CASSSETGGNYGYTF. The CDR3 DNA reads as TGTGCCAGCAGTTCCGAGACAGGGGGTAACTATGGCTACACCTTC.

The chain uses TRBV29-1 and TRBJ2-7; 12 bases match TRBD1. V dropped 4 bases and J dropped 2; count of bases not matched to a gene: 12. The CDR3 totals 17 residues. Germline CDR1 is SQVTM and CDR2 is ANQGSEA. Here the CDR3 reads CSVARRDRGPVPYEQYF. Here the CDR3 DNA reads TGCAGCGTTGCCCGTCGGGACAGGGGGCCAGTCCCCTACGAGCAGTACTTC.

The chain couples TRBV20-1 to TRBJ1-2, with unresolved D. V lost 6 bases, J lost 4 bases, and 6 bases lay in between. CDR1 is DFQATT and CDR2 is SNEGSKA in the germline V gene (reference sequence). The CDR3 is made up of 10 amino acids. The CDR3 is CSAKLYGYTF. The CDR3 DNA reads as TGCAGTGCAAAGCTCTATGGCTACACCTTC.

The CDR3 DNA is TGTGCCAGCAGGTCCGATTCGGCGGGGCTGGGGCCCCAGCATTTT. Amino acids: CASRSDSAGLGPQHF. The chain uses TRBV7-8 and TRBJ1-5, with a weak D call TRBD1 (5 bases). The CDR3 length is 15 residues. The germline CDR1 and CDR2 sequences are SGHVS and FQNEAQ. V dropped 6 bases and J dropped 9 bases, with 21 bases sitting between them. Combining the CDR3 with reference TRBV7-8 and TRBJ1-5 gives the whole variable domain GAGVSQSPRYKVAKRGQDVALRCDPISGHVSLFWYQQALGQGPEFLTYFQNEAQLDKSGLPSDRFFAERPEGSVSTLKIQRTQQEDSAVYLCASRSDSAGLGPQHFGDGTRLSIL.

This rearrangement joins TRBV7-2 to TRBJ2-3; D perhaps matches TRBD2 (6 bases). There are 15 residues in the CDR3. CDR1 and CDR2 from the germline V gene are SGHTA and FQGNSA. V was cut by 0 bases and J by 2 bases, with 9 bases left in between. CDR3 coding DNA: TGTGCCAGCAGCTTAGCGGGAGGCTACACAGATACGCAGTATTTT. It is translated as CASSLAGGYTDTQYF. Based on the CDR3 plus reference TRBV7-2 and TRBJ2-3, the full variable domain is GAGVSQSPSNKVTEKGKDVELRCDPISGHTALYWYRQSLGQGLEFLIYFQGNSAPDKSGLPSDRFSAERTGGSVSTLTIQRTQQEDSAVYLCASSLAGGYTDTQYFGPGTRLTVL.

The chain recombines TRBV5-6 with TRBJ2-5, with a tentative D call TRBD2 (7 bases). The ends were cut back, 4 bases at V and 3 bases at J, with 16 bases in the middle. Germline lookup yields CDR1 SGHDT and CDR2 YYEEEE. The CDR3 has 15 residues. This chain's CDR3 is CASSALGEGEETQYF. DNA for the CDR3: TGTGCCAGCAGCGCCCTCGGGGAGGGGGAAGAGACCCAGTACTTC.

The chain recombines TRBV7-2 with TRBJ2-1, with 9 bases aligning to TRBD2. After removal of 1 base from V and 7 bases from J, the junction contained 5 bases not matched to a gene. This CDR3 contains 15 residues. Per the germline V gene, CDR1 is SGHTA and CDR2 is FQGNSA. CDR3 amino acids: CASSLGFLAGNEQFF. The CDR3 DNA follows: TGTGCCAGCAGCTTAGGTTTCCTAGCGGGAAATGAGCAGTTCTTC.

This clone was detected once. The chain combines TRBV6-6 with TRBJ1-5, with a tentative D call TRBD1 (6 bases). Germline CDR1 reads MNHNY; CDR2 reads SVGAGI (reference sequence). V was cut by 0 bases and J by 2 bases, with 8 bases left in between. The CDR3 sequence is 15 residues long. The CDR3 nucleotides are TGTGCCAGCAGTTACTCCAACAGGGGCAATCAGCCCCAGCATTTT. This codes for CASSYSNRGNQPQHF.

The J gene is TRBJ1-2, the V gene TRBV19, with no clear D. Trimming left V 8 bases short and J 7 bases short, with 14 bases between. Per germline, CDR1 LNHDA and CDR2 SQIVND (reference sequence). The CDR3 is 12 amino acids. As DNA, the CDR3 is TGTGCCAGTGCAAGGACCTTAGGTGGCTACACCTTC. Its protein is CASARTLGGYTF.

The rearrangement joins TRBV4-2 to TRBJ2-5; D may be TRBD1 or TRBD2 (6 bases each). This CDR3 region has 16 residues. Germline V CDR1 and CDR2: LGHNA, YNFKEQ. Trimming removed 0 bases from V and 3 bases from J, with 14 bases in between. The DNA of the CDR3 is TGTGCCAGCAGCCAAGAAACAGGGAGGCTGGAAGAGACCCAGTACTTC. It is translated as CASSQETGRLEETQYF.

The chain recombines TRBV25-1 with TRBJ2-1, with D uncertain. V was shortened by 3 bases and J by 9 bases, with 12 bases between the two germline ends. The CDR3 has 13 amino acids. CDR1 MGHDK and CDR2 SYGVNS come from the germline V gene. The CDR3 protein is CASSDPPPAEQFF. The CDR3 DNA is TGTGCCAGCAGTGACCCTCCCCCTGCTGAGCAGTTCTTC.

This chain links TRBV5-3 with TRBJ1-1; a weak D match, TRBD1 (5 bases). TRBV5-3 is labeled an ORF, and its function is uncertain. The CDR3 extends over 14 amino acids. Deletions cut 6 bases from V and 1 base from J, with 13 bases between. CDR3 nucleotide sequence: TGTGCCAGAACCTTCGGGACCCCGAACACTGAAGCTTTCTTT. Translation gives CARTFGTPNTEAFF.

This chain connects TRBV6-1 to TRBJ1-1; D not resolved. CDR3 length equals 15 residues. V was clipped by 4 bases and J by 1 base, with 13 bases between them. Germline loops: CDR1 MNHNS, CDR2 SASEGT. Here the CDR3 DNA reads TGTGCCAGCAGTGTGGTTCCAGTCGGGAACACTGAAGCTTTCTTT. The encoded protein is CASSVVPVGNTEAFF.

The chain uses TRBV7-9 and TRBJ2-1; no firm D call. Germline V gives CDR1 SEHNR, CDR2 FQNEAQ (reference sequence). The V gene lost 0 bases and the J gene lost 6 bases, with 12 bases spanning the gap. The CDR3 sequence is 15 residues long. The CDR3 reads CASSLAVGRVNEQFF. CDR3 in DNA: TGTGCCAGCAGCTTAGCGGTCGGTAGGGTCAATGAGCAGTTCTTC.

This sequence joins TRBV7-6 and TRBJ2-3; 12 bases are a match to TRBD2. V was clipped by 4 bases and J by 5 bases; unmatched bases: 1. This CDR3 has 14 residues. Germline V gene data show CDR1 as SGHVS and CDR2 as FNYEAQ. The CDR3 DNA reads as TGTGCCAGCAGCTCGGGACTAGCGGGAGATACGCAGTATTTT. Its protein product is CASSSGLAGDTQYF.

The genes are TRBV11-2 and TRBJ2-7, with 7 bases that match TRBD2. V shed 6 bases, J shed 3 bases, and the junction held 5 bases outside the gene matches. The V gene's germline CDR1 is SGHAT and CDR2 FQNNGV. The CDR3 has 13 amino acids. CDR3 nucleotides: TGTGCCAGCAGAGCGGGAACCCTCTACGAGCAGTACTTC. The encoded protein is CASRAGTLYEQYF.

This sequence joins TRBV7-6 and TRBJ1-5; D not certain. The CDR3 covers 14 residues. Per the germline V gene, CDR1 is SGHVS and CDR2 is FNYEAQ. The V end was cut by 5 bases, the J end by 2 bases, with 10 bases between. This chain's CDR3 is CASSAGPRNQPQHF. CDR3 DNA: TGTGCCAGCAGCGCAGGACCTCGCAATCAGCCCCAGCATTTT.

The chain combines TRBV6-1 with TRBJ1-1; D possibly corresponds to TRBD1 (6 bases). The CDR3 sequence is 14 residues long. Per germline, CDR1 MNHNS and CDR2 SASEGT. V gave up 3 bases and J gave up 1 base, with 9 bases separating them. CDR3 in DNA: TGTGCCAGCAGTGATAGAGGGGGGAACACTGAAGCTTTCTTT. Encoded protein: CASSDRGGNTEAFF.

The chain joins TRBV19 to TRBJ2-7; a possible D gene is TRBD1 (5 bases). The CDR3 has 13 amino acids. Germline CDR1 is LNHDA and CDR2 is SQIVND (reference sequence). V gave up 4 bases and J gave up 2 bases, with 9 bases separating them. The CDR3 region has the DNA TGTGCCAGTAGTAAAACAGGCCCCTACGAGCAGTACTTC. Translating it yields CASSKTGPYEQYF. The full variable domain, with the rest looked up from reference TRBV19 and TRBJ2-7, is DGGITQSPKYLFRKEGQNVTLSCEQNLNHDAMYWYRQDPGQGLRLIYYSQIVNDFQKGDIAEGYSVSREKKESFPLTVTSAQKNPTAFYLCASSKTGPYEQYFGPGTRLTVT.

The gene calls are TRBV7-6 and TRBJ1-1; perhaps TRBD1 as D (5 bases). Trimming stripped 5 bases from V and 1 base from J, with 11 bases between. The CDR3 has 14 amino acids. The germline gives CDR1 SGHVS, CDR2 FNYEAQ. The chain's CDR3 is CASSAGRQNTEAFF. The CDR3 nucleotides read TGTGCCAGCAGCGCGGGACGGCAGAACACTGAAGCTTTCTTT. The full variable domain, in which reference TRBV7-6 and TRBJ1-1 provide the parts outside the CDR3, is GAGVSQSPRYKVTKRGQDVALRCDPISGHVSLYWYRQALGQGPEFLTYFNYEAQQDKSGLPNDRFSAERPEGSISTLTIQRTEQRDSAMYRCASSAGRQNTEAFFGQGTRLTVV.

The chain links TRBV2 to TRBJ1-1, with 12 bases fitting TRBD1. This CDR3 has 15 amino acids. The trim removed 5 bases at V and 1 base at J, leaving 2 bases unmatched. Germline V gene lookup returns CDR1 SNHLY and CDR2 FYNNEI. CDR3 in DNA: TGTGCCAGCAGTCGGGACAGGGGGCAGAACACTGAAGCTTTCTTT. This encodes CASSRDRGQNTEAFF.

V and J are TRBV5-6 and TRBJ1-2, with TRBD1 as a possible D gene (6 bases). The CDR3 sequence is 14 residues long. V lost 5 bases, J lost 5 bases, and 16 bases lay in between. Germline values: CDR1 SGHDT, CDR2 YYEEEE. This CDR3 is CASRDRTTLYGYTF. The CDR3 bases are TGTGCCAGCAGAGACAGGACGACTCTATATGGCTACACCTTC.

This chain links TRBV11-1 with TRBJ2-5; D unclear. The DNA end favors TRBJ2-7, so the J call may be wrong. CDR3 length: 14 residues. Per the germline V gene, CDR1 is SGHAT and CDR2 is FQDESV (reference sequence). The CDR3 bases are TGTGCCAGCAGTGTCGCGGCTGGCTCCTACGAGCAGTACTTC. Translation gives CASSVAAGSYEQYF.

The chain links TRBV28 to TRBJ2-7, with TRBD1 matching 8 bases. Germline V lookup: CDR1 MDHEN, CDR2 SYDVKM. The CDR3 has 14 residues. V gave up 7 bases and J gave up 2 bases; unmatched junction bases: 7. The CDR3 bases are TGTGCCAGCAAATCGCGACAGGGGACCTACGAGCAGTACTTC. Translation gives CASKSRQGTYEQYF. The variable domain in full, with the rest retrieved from reference TRBV28 and TRBJ2-7, is DVKVTQSSRYLVKRTGEKVFLECVQDMDHENMFWYRQDPGLGLRLIYFSYDVKMKEKGDIPEGYSVSREKKERFSLILESASTNQTSMYLCASKSRQGTYEQYFGPGTRLTVT.